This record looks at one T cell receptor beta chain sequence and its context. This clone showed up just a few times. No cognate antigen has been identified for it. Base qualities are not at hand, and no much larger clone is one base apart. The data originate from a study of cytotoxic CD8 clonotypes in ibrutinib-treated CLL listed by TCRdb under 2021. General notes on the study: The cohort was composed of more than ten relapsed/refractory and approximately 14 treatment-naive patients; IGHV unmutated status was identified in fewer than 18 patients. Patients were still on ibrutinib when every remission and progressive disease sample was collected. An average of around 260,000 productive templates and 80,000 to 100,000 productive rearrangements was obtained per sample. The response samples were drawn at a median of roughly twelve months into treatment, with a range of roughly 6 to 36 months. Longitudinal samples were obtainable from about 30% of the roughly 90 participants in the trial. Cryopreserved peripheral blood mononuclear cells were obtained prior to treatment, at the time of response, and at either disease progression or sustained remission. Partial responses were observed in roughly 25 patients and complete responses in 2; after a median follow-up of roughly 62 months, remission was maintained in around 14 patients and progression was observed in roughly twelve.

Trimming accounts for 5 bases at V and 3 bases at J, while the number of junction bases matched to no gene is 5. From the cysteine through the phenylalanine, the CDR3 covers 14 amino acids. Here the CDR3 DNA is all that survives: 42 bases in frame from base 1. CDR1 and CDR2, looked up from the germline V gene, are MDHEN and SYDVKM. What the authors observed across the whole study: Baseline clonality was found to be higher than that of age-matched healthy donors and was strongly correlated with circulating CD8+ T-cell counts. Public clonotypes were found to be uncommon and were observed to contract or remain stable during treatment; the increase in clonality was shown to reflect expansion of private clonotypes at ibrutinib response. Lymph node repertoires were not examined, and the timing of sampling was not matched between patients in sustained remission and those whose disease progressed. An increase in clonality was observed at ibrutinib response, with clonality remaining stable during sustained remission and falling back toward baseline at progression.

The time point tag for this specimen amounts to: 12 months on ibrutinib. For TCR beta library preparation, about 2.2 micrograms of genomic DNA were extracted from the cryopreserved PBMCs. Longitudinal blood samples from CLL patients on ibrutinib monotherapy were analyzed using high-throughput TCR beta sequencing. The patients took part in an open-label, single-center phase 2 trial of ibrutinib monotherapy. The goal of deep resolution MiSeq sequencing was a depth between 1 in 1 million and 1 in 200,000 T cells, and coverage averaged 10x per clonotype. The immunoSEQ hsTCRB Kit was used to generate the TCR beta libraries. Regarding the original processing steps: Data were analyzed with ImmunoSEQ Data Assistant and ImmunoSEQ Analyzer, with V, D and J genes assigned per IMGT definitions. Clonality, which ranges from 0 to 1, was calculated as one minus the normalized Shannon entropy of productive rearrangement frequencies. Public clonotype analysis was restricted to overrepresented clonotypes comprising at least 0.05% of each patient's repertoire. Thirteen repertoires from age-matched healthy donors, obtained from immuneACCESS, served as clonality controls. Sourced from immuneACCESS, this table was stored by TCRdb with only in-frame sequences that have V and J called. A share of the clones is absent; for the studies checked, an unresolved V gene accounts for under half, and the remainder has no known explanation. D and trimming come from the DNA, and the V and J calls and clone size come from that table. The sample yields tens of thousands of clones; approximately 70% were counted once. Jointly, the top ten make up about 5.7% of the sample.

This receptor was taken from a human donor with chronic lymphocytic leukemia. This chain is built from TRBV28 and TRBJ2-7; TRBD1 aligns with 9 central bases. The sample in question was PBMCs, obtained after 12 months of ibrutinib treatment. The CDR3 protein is CASSKGQGLYEQYF. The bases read TGTGCCAGCAGTAAGGGACAGGGACTCTACGAGCAGTACTTC.